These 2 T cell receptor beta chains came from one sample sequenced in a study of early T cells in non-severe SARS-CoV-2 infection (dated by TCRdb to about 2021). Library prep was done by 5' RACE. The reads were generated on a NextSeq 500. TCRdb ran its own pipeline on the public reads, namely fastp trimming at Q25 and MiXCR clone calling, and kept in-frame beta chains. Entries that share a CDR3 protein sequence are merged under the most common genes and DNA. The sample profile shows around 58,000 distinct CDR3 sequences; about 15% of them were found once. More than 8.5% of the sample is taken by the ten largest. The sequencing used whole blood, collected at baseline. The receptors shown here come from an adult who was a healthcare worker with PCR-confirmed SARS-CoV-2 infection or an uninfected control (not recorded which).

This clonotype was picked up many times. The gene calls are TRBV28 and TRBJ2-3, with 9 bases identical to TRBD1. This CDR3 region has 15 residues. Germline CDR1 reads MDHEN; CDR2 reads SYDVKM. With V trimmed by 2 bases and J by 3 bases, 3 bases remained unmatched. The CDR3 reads CASSLGTGLTDTQYF. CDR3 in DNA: TGTGCCAGCAGTTTAGGGACAGGGCTAACAGATACGCAGTATTTT.

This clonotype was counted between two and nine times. As DNA, the CDR3 is TGTGCCAGCTCACCACCGTCCAAGGGGGACACTGAAGCTTTCTTT. Translating gives CASSPPSKGDTEAFF. The chain combines TRBV18 with TRBJ1-1; D possibly corresponds to TRBD1 (6 bases). The V and J ends lost 0 bases and 3 bases respectively, with 11 bases between them. Germline V lookup: CDR1 KGHSH, CDR2 LQKENI. CDR3 size: 15 residues.